Presented here are 29 T cell receptor beta chains from one specimen sequenced in a study of radiation and T cells in renal cell carcinoma. The protocol was immunoSEQ multiplex PCR, while the TCRdb copy is restricted to in-frame clones and leaves out a portion. The table records approximately 150,000 clones, 80% to 90% of them present only once. The time point is: blood 4 weeks post-SBRT, at nephrectomy. Treatment denoted: 15 Gy SBRT to primary tumor, nephrectomy 4 weeks later. The input for sequencing was blood, taken from a patient whose treatment included radiotherapy and nephrectomy. Every receptor here comes from a woman aged 45 to 65 with renal cell carcinoma.

V gene TRBV28 combines with J gene TRBJ1-2; D unresolved. The CDR3 sequence is 14 residues long. Trimming took 6 bases from V and 5 from J, leaving 16 bases between them. Germline V CDR1 and CDR2: MDHEN, SYDVKM. The CDR3 here is CASSQNPTSYGYTF. For the CDR3, the DNA is TGTGCCAGCAGCCAAAACCCGACCTCTTATGGCTACACCTTC.

The chain joins TRBV7-3 to TRBJ2-2; TRBD1 is a possible D gene (6 bases). Deletions cut 0 bases from V and 0 bases from J, with 8 bases between. Germline CDR1 SGHTA, CDR2 FQGTGA. The CDR3 has 16 amino acids. This chain's CDR3 is CASSLTGTPNTGELFF. As DNA, the CDR3 is TGTGCCAGCAGCTTAACTGGGACACCGAACACCGGGGAGCTGTTTTTT.

This chain links TRBV28 with TRBJ1-2, with TRBD1 matching 7 bases. The germline CDR1 and CDR2 sequences are MDHEN and SYDVKM. The CDR3 consists of 15 residues. J lost 4 bases, V lost 2 bases, and 7 bases had no gene match. CDR3 sequence reads: CASSLGGWDSYGYTF. The DNA of the CDR3 is TGTGCCAGCAGTTTAGGAGGGTGGGACAGCTATGGCTACACCTTC.

The V call is TRBV6-4, the J call TRBJ1-3; D is unclear. The CDR3 consists of 13 residues. Trimming pared 4 bases from V and 6 bases from J, leaving 10 bases between. Germline assignment: CDR1 MRHNA and CDR2 SNTAGT. The DNA of the CDR3 is TGTGCCAGCAGTGGCGACGGTCCAAACACCATATATTTT. Residues: CASSGDGPNTIYF.

CDR3 region: CASSASGSYEQYF. The CDR3 DNA follows: TGCGCCAGCAGTGCTAGCGGGAGTTACGAGCAGTACTTC. The V and J genes are TRBV10-1 and TRBJ2-7, with 10 bases aligning to TRBD2. After removal of 4 bases from V and 4 bases from J, the junction contained 1 base not matched to a gene. This CDR3 has 13 amino acids. From germline, CDR1 is WNHNN and CDR2 SYGVQD (reference sequence).

The chain uses TRBV4-2 and TRBJ2-7, with D possibly matching TRBD2 (6 bases). V shed 0 bases and J shed 4 bases, with 16 bases lying between them. The CDR3 length is 16 residues. The V gene's germline CDR1 is LGHNA and CDR2 YNFKEQ. The CDR3 coding sequence is TGTGCCAGCAGCCAAGATCCGGGGCGCGGGGCGTACGAGCAGTACTTC. Its protein is CASSQDPGRGAYEQYF.

The table lists this clone with a count of one. J is TRBJ1-2 and V is TRBV27; 8 positions agree with TRBD1. Germline assignment: CDR1 MNHEY and CDR2 SMNVEV (reference sequence). The junction had 6 bases not matched to a gene; V was cut back by 6 bases and J by 3 bases. CDR3 length equals 14 residues. CDR3 DNA sequence: TGTGCCAGCAGCATCAACAGGGGGGACTATGGCTACACCTTC. Protein product: CASSINRGDYGYTF.

The chain recombines TRBV4-1 with TRBJ2-7; D is perhaps TRBD2 (5 bases). The CDR3 covers 14 residues. Trimming took off 3 bases at V and 2 bases at J, with 11 bases between the two ends. The germline V gene encodes CDR1 MGHRA and CDR2 YSYEKL. CDR3 protein: CASSQRDFTYEQYF. In nucleotides, the CDR3 is TGCGCCAGCAGCCAGAGGGATTTTACCTACGAGCAGTACTTC.

V is TRBV29-1 and J is TRBJ2-3; 12 bases line up with TRBD2. Looked up from germline, CDR1 is SQVTM and CDR2 is ANQGSEA. CDR3 length: 19 amino acids. Trimming removed 1 base from V and 0 bases from J; junction bases left unmatched: 11. The CDR3 sequence is CSVEGFLAGGVLSTDTQYF. CDR3 coding DNA: TGCAGCGTTGAAGGATTTCTAGCGGGGGGGGTCTTGAGCACAGATACGCAGTATTTT.

This chain links TRBV7-2 with TRBJ2-1, with D possibly being TRBD2 (6 bases). The CDR3 has 16 residues. Per germline, CDR1 SGHTA and CDR2 FQGNSA. Trimming took 5 bases from V and 6 from J, leaving 20 bases between them. The CDR3 region is CASSPASAGNLNEQFF. CDR3 nucleotide sequence: TGTGCCAGCAGCCCGGCTAGCGCGGGGAACCTCAATGAGCAGTTCTTC. Filled out from reference TRBV7-2 and TRBJ2-1, the complete variable domain reads GAGVSQSPSNKVTEKGKDVELRCDPISGHTALYWYRQSLGQGLEFLIYFQGNSAPDKSGLPSDRFSAERTGGSVSTLTIQRTQQEDSAVYLCASSPASAGNLNEQFFGPGTRLTVL.

V is TRBV4-2 and J is TRBJ1-6; 7 bases fit TRBD1. CDR3 length equals 16 residues. CDR1 and CDR2 from the germline V gene are LGHNA and YNFKEQ. J lost 7 bases, V lost 4 bases, and 10 bases had no gene match. The CDR3 here is CASSRQTRQGNSPLHF. Written as DNA, the CDR3 is TGTGCCAGCAGCCGTCAAACCCGACAGGGAAATTCACCCCTCCACTTT.

V gene TRBV21-1 combines with J gene TRBJ1-1. TRBV21-1 has pseudogene status. The CDR3 has 18 residues. The CDR3 DNA reads as TGTGCCAGCAGCAAAGCGAGGGGGGGACGTTGTCCGAACACTGAAGCTTTCTTT. Translating it yields CASSKARGGRCPNTEAFF.

The chain's CDR3 is CSVDGRRSGPNYGYTF. CDR3 DNA sequence: TGCAGCGTTGACGGCCGGAGGTCCGGACCTAACTATGGCTACACCTTC. The chain is built from TRBV29-1 and TRBJ1-2; D not certain. The CDR3 covers 16 residues. The V and J ends lost 3 bases and 0 bases respectively, with 17 bases between them. The V gene's germline CDR1 is SQVTM and CDR2 ANQGSEA.

The rearrangement links TRBV7-2 to TRBJ1-3, with a possible D match to TRBD1 (5 bases). Germline V lookup: CDR1 SGHTA, CDR2 FQGNSA. CDR3 length: 17 amino acids. The V end lost 5 bases, the J end lost 1 base, and 18 bases lay between the germline ends. The CDR3 here is CASSLEGASDSGNTIYF. CDR3 coding DNA: TGTGCCAGCAGCCTGGAAGGGGCGTCGGATTCTGGAAACACCATATATTTT.

This clone was recorded a few times. The chain couples TRBV19 to TRBJ2-7; tentatively, D is TRBD2 (6 bases). V was trimmed by 6 bases and J by 2 bases, leaving 17 bases between them. The germline gives CDR1 LNHDA, CDR2 SQIVND (reference sequence). The CDR3 has 15 amino acids. CDR3 bases: TGTGCCAGTAGCGGCGGGGTGCGGGTCCCCTACGAGCAGTACTTC. This encodes CASSGGVRVPYEQYF.

DNA for the CDR3: TGTGCCATCAGTGAGTCACAGCGGAGGAGTTACAATGAGCAGTTCTTC. It translates to CAISESQRRSYNEQFF. The chain carries TRBV10-3 and TRBJ2-1, with a tentative D call TRBD2 (5 bases). Deletions cut 0 bases from V and 4 bases from J, with 13 bases between. Germline V gene lookup returns CDR1 ENHRY and CDR2 SYGVKD. The CDR3 length is 16 residues.

The sample holds a few counts of this clone. At one of its ends the junction is not consistent with the germline gene, which may arise from a read error. The chain couples TRBV4-1 to TRBJ2-7; D is perhaps TRBD1 or TRBD2 (6 bases each). Per germline, CDR1 MGHRA and CDR2 YSYEKL. The CDR3 has 15 residues. CDR3 nucleotides: TGCGCCAGCAGACAAGGGAGGCAGGGGTACTACGAGCAGTACTTC. The encoded protein is CASRQGRQGYYEQYF.

This rearrangement joins TRBV13 to TRBJ2-5, with 7 bases that match TRBD1. The germline V gene has CDR1 PRHDT and CDR2 FYEKMQ (reference sequence). The CDR3 is 17 amino acids. The ends lost 0 bases at V and 4 bases at J; junction bases unmatched: 11. CDR3 bases: TGTGCCAGCAGCTTAGGAACAGGGGACGCTGGGCGAGAGACCCAGTACTTC. It translates to CASSLGTGDAGRETQYF.

Regarding this clone: Its ends do not fully match the called genes, so a read error is possible. This chain uses TRBV19 with TRBJ2-7, with a tentative D call TRBD2 (5 bases). The V gene's germline CDR1 is LNHDA and CDR2 SQIVND (reference sequence). This CDR3 comprises 14 residues. This CDR3 reads CASSIEGGTYEQYF. CDR3 nucleotides: TGTGCTAGTAGTATTGAGGGCGGAACCTACGAGCAGTACTTC.

The chain combines TRBV6-5 with TRBJ1-2, with TRBD1 identical over 9 bases. Germline V CDR1 and CDR2: MNHEY, SVGAGI. The CDR3 covers 15 residues. J gave up 10 bases and V 3 bases, and 12 bases lay outside the gene matches. The CDR3 region is CASSYGKPGQGIYTF. The CDR3 DNA reads as TGTGCCAGCAGTTATGGAAAGCCGGGACAGGGAATCTACACCTTC.

The chain's CDR3 is CASSVARRSTDTQYF. CDR3 DNA sequence: TGTGCCAGCAGCGTTGCTCGGCGGAGCACAGATACGCAGTATTTT. The chain uses TRBV7-9 and TRBJ2-3; no clear D. The length of the CDR3 is 15 residues. Germline V gene lookup returns CDR1 SEHNR and CDR2 FQNEAQ (reference sequence). V was shortened by 5 bases and J by 0 bases, with 12 bases between the two germline ends.

The chain employs TRBV25-1 and TRBJ1-2; D not resolved. The CDR3 is 15 residues long. Germline values: CDR1 MGHDK, CDR2 SYGVNS. Trimming took off 2 bases at V and 7 bases at J, with 17 bases between the two ends. As DNA, the CDR3 is TGTGCCAGCAGTGAAGATCATATGGGATGGGGTGGCTACACCTTC. Encoded protein: CASSEDHMGWGGYTF.

This clone was counted a few times. The rearrangement uses TRBV4-2 and TRBJ2-2; no firm D call. Germline V gene sequence: CDR1 LGHNA, CDR2 YNFKEQ. V shed 0 bases and J shed 4 bases, with 6 bases lying between them. The CDR3 contains 14 residues. CDR3 DNA: TGTGCCAGCAGCCAAGAGCCTAGCACCGGGGAGCTGTTTTTT. Translating gives CASSQEPSTGELFF.

V gene TRBV5-6 combines with J gene TRBJ2-7; D is unresolved. Germline assignment: CDR1 SGHDT and CDR2 YYEEEE. The CDR3 is 14 amino acids. The V gene lost 0 bases and the J gene lost 6 bases, with 13 bases spanning the gap. This CDR3 reads CASSLVRRPSEQYF. The CDR3, as DNA: TGTGCCAGCAGCTTGGTGCGACGCCCCAGCGAGCAGTACTTC. The whole variable domain, remainder taken from reference TRBV5-6 and TRBJ2-7, is DAGVTQSPTHLIKTRGQQVTLRCSPKSGHDTVSWYQQALGQGPQFIFQYYEEEERQRGNFPDRFSGHQFPNYSSELNVNALLLGDSALYLCASSLVRRPSEQYFGPGTRLTVT.

This clone showed up just once. V usage is TRBV27 and J usage is TRBJ1-2; D gene unclear. Trimming removed 4 bases from V and 3 bases from J, with 9 bases in between. The CDR3 runs 13 residues. Looked up from germline, CDR1 is MNHEY and CDR2 is SMNVEV (reference sequence). CDR3 protein: CASSSPLDYGYTF. The DNA of the CDR3 is TGTGCCAGCAGTTCCCCATTGGACTATGGCTACACCTTC.

CDR3 amino acids: CASNQRWGGHQYF. The CDR3 region has the DNA TGTGCCAGCAACCAACGATGGGGGGGGCATCAGTACTTC. This chain joins TRBV6-6 and TRBJ2-7; D may be TRBD2 (7 bases). The germline V gene encodes CDR1 MNHNY and CDR2 SVGAGI (reference sequence). This CDR3 comprises 13 residues. V was pared by 7 bases and J by 10 bases, with 20 bases between.

V gene TRBV7-9 combines with J gene TRBJ2-5, with D unclear. This CDR3 is built from 12 residues. CDR1 SEHNR and CDR2 FQNEAQ come from the germline V gene (reference sequence). V was clipped by 3 bases and J by 3 bases, with 5 bases between them. The CDR3 nucleotides are TGTGCCAGCAGCTTCCTCGAAGAGACCCAGTACTTC. Its translation: CASSFLEETQYF.

V gene TRBV6-6 combines with J gene TRBJ1-5; D might be TRBD1 (6 bases). CDR1 MNHNY and CDR2 SVGAGI come from the germline V gene (reference sequence). Trimming left V 5 bases short and J 6 bases short, with 8 bases between. CDR3 length: 12 amino acids. Here the CDR3 reads CASSAGVQPQHF. The CDR3 coding sequence is TGTGCCAGCAGTGCAGGGGTTCAGCCCCAGCATTTT.

The gene calls are TRBV7-9 and TRBJ2-5; D is perhaps TRBD1 (6 bases). Per germline, CDR1 SEHNR and CDR2 FQNEAQ (reference sequence). The CDR3 runs 17 residues. With 6 bases removed from V and 0 bases from J, the gap between germline ends came to 20 bases. CDR3 protein: CASRERPGQEYQETQYF. The DNA of the CDR3 is TGTGCCAGCAGAGAGCGGCCGGGACAAGAGTACCAAGAGACCCAGTACTTC.